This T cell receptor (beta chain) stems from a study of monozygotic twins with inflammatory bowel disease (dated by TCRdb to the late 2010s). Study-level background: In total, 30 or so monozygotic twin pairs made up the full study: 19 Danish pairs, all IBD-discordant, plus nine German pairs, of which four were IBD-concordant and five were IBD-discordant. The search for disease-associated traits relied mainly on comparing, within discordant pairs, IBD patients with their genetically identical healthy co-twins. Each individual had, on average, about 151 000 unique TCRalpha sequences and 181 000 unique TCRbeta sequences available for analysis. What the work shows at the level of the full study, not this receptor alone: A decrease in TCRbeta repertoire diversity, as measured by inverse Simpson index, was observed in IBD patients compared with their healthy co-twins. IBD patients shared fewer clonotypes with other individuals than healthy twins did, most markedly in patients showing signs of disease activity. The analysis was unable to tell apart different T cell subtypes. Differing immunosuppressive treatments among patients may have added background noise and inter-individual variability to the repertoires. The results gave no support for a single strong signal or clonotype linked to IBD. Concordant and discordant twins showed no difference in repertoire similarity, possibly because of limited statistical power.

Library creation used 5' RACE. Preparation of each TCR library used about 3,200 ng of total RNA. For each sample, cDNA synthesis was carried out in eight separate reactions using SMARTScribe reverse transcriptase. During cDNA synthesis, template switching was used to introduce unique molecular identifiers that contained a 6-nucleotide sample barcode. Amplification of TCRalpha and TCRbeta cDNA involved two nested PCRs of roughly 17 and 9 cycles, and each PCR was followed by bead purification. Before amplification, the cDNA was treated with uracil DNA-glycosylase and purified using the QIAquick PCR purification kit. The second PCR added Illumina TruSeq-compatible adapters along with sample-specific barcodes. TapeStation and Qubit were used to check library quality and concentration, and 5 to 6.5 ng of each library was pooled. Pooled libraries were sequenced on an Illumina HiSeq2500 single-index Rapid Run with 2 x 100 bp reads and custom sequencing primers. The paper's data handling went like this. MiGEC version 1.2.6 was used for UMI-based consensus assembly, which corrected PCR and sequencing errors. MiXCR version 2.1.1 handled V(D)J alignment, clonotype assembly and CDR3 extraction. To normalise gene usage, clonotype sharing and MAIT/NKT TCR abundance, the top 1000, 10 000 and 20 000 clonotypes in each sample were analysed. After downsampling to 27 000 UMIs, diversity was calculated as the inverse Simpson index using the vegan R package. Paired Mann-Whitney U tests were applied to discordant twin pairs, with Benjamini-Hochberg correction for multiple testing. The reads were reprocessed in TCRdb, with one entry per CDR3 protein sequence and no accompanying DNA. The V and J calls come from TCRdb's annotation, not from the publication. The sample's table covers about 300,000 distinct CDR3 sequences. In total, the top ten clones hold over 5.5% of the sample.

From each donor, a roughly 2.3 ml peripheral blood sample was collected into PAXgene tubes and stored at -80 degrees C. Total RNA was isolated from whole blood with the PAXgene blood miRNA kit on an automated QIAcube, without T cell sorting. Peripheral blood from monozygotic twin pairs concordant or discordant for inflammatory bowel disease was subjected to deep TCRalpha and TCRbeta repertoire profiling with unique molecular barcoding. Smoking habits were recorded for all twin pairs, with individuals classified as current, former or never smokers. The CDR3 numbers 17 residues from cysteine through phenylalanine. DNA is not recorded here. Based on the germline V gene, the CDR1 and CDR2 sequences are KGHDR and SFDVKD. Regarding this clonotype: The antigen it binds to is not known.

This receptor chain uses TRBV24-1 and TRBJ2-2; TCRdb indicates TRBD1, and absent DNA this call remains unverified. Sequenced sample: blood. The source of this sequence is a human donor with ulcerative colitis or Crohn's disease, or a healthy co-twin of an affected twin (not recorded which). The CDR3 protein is CATRGPPGQGITGELFF.